A selection of T cell receptor beta chains follows, all from one sample in a study of CD4 T cells in relation to SARS-CoV-2 and coronaviruses. These TCRs are of unknown antigen specificity. The method was immunoSEQ multiplex PCR; TCRdb's version includes in-frame clones alone and lacks a portion of them. This sample has approximately 20,000 clones, with about 70% found just once. Sequences were obtained from CD4+ T cells from PBMCs, cultured in vitro. Source of these receptors: a human donor in good health. The CDR3 runs from the conserved cysteine through the conserved F or W. The order of the fields is V gene, J gene, clone size, D gene, CDR3 DNA, CDR3 protein. A D gene is named only where the DNA matches it firmly. Clone size, where shown, is once, few, many, or a class for clones that have expanded.

V: TRBV6-2/TRBV6-3
J: TRBJ1-4
size: -
D: -
DNA: TGTGCCAGCAGTTACGGATCGGACACGGATGAAAAACTGTTTTTT
CDR3: CASSYGSDTDEKLFF

V: TRBV12-3/TRBV12-4
J: TRBJ2-5
size: -
D: -
DNA: TGTGCCAGCAGTCGTGGGGGGACCCAGTACTTC
CDR3: CASSRGGTQYF

V: TRBV6-6
J: TRBJ1-3
size: -
D: -
DNA: TGTGCCAGCAGTCCCCTCGGAAACACCATATATTTT
CDR3: CASSPLGNTIYF

V: TRBV9
J: TRBJ2-1
size: -
D: -
DNA: TGTGCCAGCAGCGTAAGGCAGGGCGTCTACAATGAGCAGTTCTTC
CDR3: CASSVRQGVYNEQFF

V: TRBV12-1
J: TRBJ1-6
size: -
D: -
DNA: TGTGCCAGCATAAGGATTGGGGACAGTCAATTTAGCTCCTATAATTCACCCCTCCACTTT
CDR3: CASIRIGDSQFSSYNSPLHF

V: TRBV19
J: TRBJ2-5
size: -
D: -
DNA: TGTGCCAGTAGTATTGGCCTCCGAGGGACAGCGGAGGGGACCCAGTACTTC
CDR3: CASSIGLRGTAEGTQYF

V: TRBV3-1/TRBV3-2
J: TRBJ1-3
size: few
D: -
DNA: TGTGCCAGCAGCCATGGTGGCGCCCCGAAGTCTGGAAACACCATATATTTT
CDR3: CASSHGGAPKSGNTIYF

V: TRBV7-9
J: TRBJ1-2
size: -
D: -
DNA: TGTGCCAGCAGCTTAGGACCGGGTCTCTATGGCTACACCTTC
CDR3: CASSLGPGLYGYTF

V: TRBV3-1/TRBV3-2
J: TRBJ1-5
size: -
D: -
DNA: TGTGCCAGCAGCCAAGGCAGCAATCAGCCCCAGCATTTT
CDR3: CASSQGSNQPQHF

V: TRBV5-1
J: TRBJ2-1
size: -
D: TRBD2
DNA: TGCGCCAGCAGCTTGGGTCCTAGCGGGACCCACTACAATGAGCAGTTCTTC
CDR3: CASSLGPSGTHYNEQFF

V: TRBV9
J: TRBJ2-1
size: -
D: -
DNA: TGTGCCAGCAGCGTAAGGACCGGGGCGGGTGAGCAGTTCTTC
CDR3: CASSVRTGAGEQFF

V: TRBV7-8
J: TRBJ1-2
size: -
D: -
DNA: TGTGCCAGCAGCTTAACCCCCTATGGCTACACCTTC
CDR3: CASSLTPYGYTF

V: TRBV6-2/TRBV6-3
J: TRBJ2-1
size: once
D: -
DNA: TGTGCCAGCAGTTACGTGACAGAGCAGTTCTTC
CDR3: CASSYVTEQFF

V: TRBV19
J: TRBJ1-2
size: few
D: TRBD1
DNA: TGTGCCAGTAGTAGGGGACAGGGGGCGATAAAATATGGCTACACCTTC
CDR3: CASSRGQGAIKYGYTF

V: TRBV5-1
J: TRBJ2-1
size: few
D: -
DNA: TGCGCCAGCAGGCCCCCGGGACCCTATTACAATGAGCAGTTCTTC
CDR3: CASRPPGPYYNEQFF

V: TRBV2
J: TRBJ1-3
size: -
D: -
DNA: TGTGCCAGCAGTGAAGCTATCTCTGGAAACACCATATATTTT
CDR3: CASSEAISGNTIYF

V: TRBV5-1
J: TRBJ1-1
size: -
D: -
DNA: TGCGCCAGCAGCTCCCAGGGGAGGAACACTGAAGCTTTCTTT
CDR3: CASSSQGRNTEAFF

V: TRBV4-2
J: TRBJ1-2
size: -
D: -
DNA: TGTGCCAGCAGCCAAGACCAGGGAGCTAACTATGGCTACACCTTC
CDR3: CASSQDQGANYGYTF

V: TRBV29-1
J: TRBJ2-1
size: -
D: -
DNA: TGCAGCGTTGATTCGCCCCAGTGGGGCAATGAGCAGTTCTTC
CDR3: CSVDSPQWGNEQFF

V: TRBV9
J: TRBJ1-2
size: -
D: -
DNA: TGTGCCAGCAGCGTAGGGGGGGGCTATGGCTACACCTTC
CDR3: CASSVGGGYGYTF

V: TRBV6-1
J: TRBJ1-3
size: -
D: TRBD1
DNA: TGTGCCAGCAGTGAACAGGGGGCCTCCTCTGGAAACACCATATATTTT
CDR3: CASSEQGASSGNTIYF

V: TRBV19
J: TRBJ2-5
size: -
D: TRBD1
DNA: TGTGCCAGTGGAGGACAGGGATGGGAGACCCAGTACTTC
CDR3: CASGGQGWETQYF

V: TRBV10-2
J: TRBJ1-4
size: -
D: TRBD1
DNA: TGCGCCAGCGGTAGTGGTGAGACAGGGGATGAAAAACTGTTTTTT
CDR3: CASGSGETGDEKLFF

V: TRBV6-5
J: TRBJ2-3
size: once
D: -
DNA: TGTGCCAGCAGTTTCCGGGATGCAGGGGAAGATACGCAGTATTTT
CDR3: CASSFRDAGEDTQYF

V: TRBV12-2
J: TRBJ2-5
size: once
D: -
DNA: TGTGCAAGTCGCTTACCCCGAGGACAGGGGGCATATGAGACCCAGTACTTC
CDR3: CASRLPRGQGAYETQYF

V: TRBV19
J: TRBJ2-7
size: -
D: TRBD2
DNA: TGTGCCAGTAGTACAAGACTAGCGGGAGGGCACGAGCAGTACTTC
CDR3: CASSTRLAGGHEQYF

V: TRBV7-9
J: TRBJ2-5
size: once
D: TRBD2
DNA: TGTGCCAGCAGCCAAAGCGGGGTCGAGACCCAGTACTTC
CDR3: CASSQSGVETQYF

V: TRBV7-9
J: TRBJ1-5
size: few
D: -
DNA: TGTGCCAGCAGCTTCACTTCTAGCAATCAGCCCCAGCATTTT
CDR3: CASSFTSSNQPQHF

V: TRBV5-1
J: TRBJ1-3
size: -
D: TRBD1
DNA: TGCGCCAGCAGCTTACGAACAGGGCAGGGGGGCCTTCGAAACACCATATATTTT
CDR3: CASSLRTGQGGLRNTIYF

V: TRBV5-1
J: TRBJ2-5
size: -
D: -
DNA: TGCGCCAGCAGACTGGGGGACGAAGAGACCCAGTACTTC
CDR3: CASRLGDEETQYF

V: TRBV18
J: TRBJ2-1
size: -
D: TRBD2
DNA: TGTGCCAGCTCACCAACCCGACTAGCGGGAGTCAAGAATGAGCAGTTCTTC
CDR3: CASSPTRLAGVKNEQFF

V: TRBV6-2/TRBV6-3
J: TRBJ1-4
size: -
D: TRBD1
DNA: TGTGCCAGCAGTCCACGGACAGGGTTCGGAGAAAAACTGTTTTTT
CDR3: CASSPRTGFGEKLFF

V: TRBV6-5
J: TRBJ1-2
size: -
D: -
DNA: TGTGCCAGCAGGGCTTTGGACATCGACGGGTATGGCTACACCTTC
CDR3: CASRALDIDGYGYTF